This T cell receptor beta chain was found in a study of beta chain features in type 1 diabetes. Every bit of the isolated RNA underwent reverse transcription, so sequencing read expressed TCRB transcripts. It was found that naive, central memory and regulatory T cell samples averaged approximately 3.5 million reads. Clones were sequenced by immunoSEQ multiplex PCR, and TCRdb holds only the in-frame ones, with some missing. The sample shows around 250,000 clones, approximately 14% of them seen only once. This clone was observed a few times. Its specificity is unknown. Overall study findings and caveats: Moderately but significantly shorter TCRB CDR3s were found in Type 1 diabetes patients in all four CD4+ subsets.

This clonotype was sampled from a man aged 25 to 45 with type 1 diabetes. The sequenced sample consisted of naive CD4+ T cells from blood.

The CDR3 is CASSQARGTGNTIYF. Written as DNA, the CDR3 is TGCGCCAGCAGCCAAGCTCGGGGAACTGGAAACACCATATATTTT. The chain couples TRBV4-1 to TRBJ1-3; D not resolved. This CDR3 is built from 15 residues. CDR1 and CDR2 (germline): MGHRA, YSYEKL. V lost 1 base and J 2 bases, leaving 9 bases between the germline ends.